The rows below give T cell receptor beta chains drawn from one sample of a study of shared T cell receptors in the human thymus. Assay used: immunoSEQ multiplex PCR; TCRdb lists only in-frame clones, some missing. The sample has about 660,000 clones; around 89% are singletons. This sample was shared with a second study, whose subject was human thymus T cells.

Specimen: thymocytes. Receptors originate from a boy in the first two years of life with a congenital heart defect. The CDR3 runs from the conserved cysteine through the conserved F or W. A D gene is named only where the DNA matches it firmly. Not every row has a clone size; where given, it reads once, few, many or a size class.

J gene	D gene	clone size	V gene	CDR3 DNA	CDR3 protein
TRBJ2-1	TRBD1	-	TRBV11-2	TGTGCCAGCAGCCAGCCCGGGGGGACAGGGACAATCTTC	CASSQPGGTGTIF
TRBJ1-1	-	-	TRBV29-1	TGCAGCGTTTTAGCCGTAATGAACACTGAAGCTTTCTTT	CSVLAVMNTEAFF
TRBJ2-7	-	-	TRBV25-1	TGTGCCAGCAGTTTTACAGGTTCTTCCAAGGACGAGCAGTACTTC	CASSFTGSSKDEQYF
TRBJ1-2	TRBD1	-	TRBV27	TGTGCCAGCAGTTCGGGCAGGGGGTACTATGGCTACACCTTC	CASSSGRGYYGYTF
TRBJ2-5	-	-	TRBV4-2	TGTGCCAGCAGCCAAGACGGAGCTATAGGACAACTCAAAAGAGGAACCCAGTACTTC	CASSQDGAIGQLKRGTQYF
TRBJ2-1	TRBD2	-	TRBV2	TGTGCCAGCAGGGGTAGGACTAGCGGGGGGATATACAATGAGCAGTTCTTC	CASRGRTSGGIYNEQFF
TRBJ2-1	-	-	TRBV25-1	TGTGCCAGCAGTGAATCCCCTACAGGGAGGGGGAACAATGAGCAGTTCTTC	CASSESPTGRGNNEQFF
TRBJ2-2	-	-	TRBV27	-	CASSSSDRGGTGELFF
TRBJ2-1	TRBD2	-	TRBV27	TGTGCCAGCAGTACGGCGGGACTAGCGGGGATCTCCTACAATGAGCAGTTCTTC	CASSTAGLAGISYNEQFF
TRBJ2-1	-	-	TRBV27	TGTGCCAGCACCTTTTGGACTGACGAGCATAAGAGTGAGCAGTTCTTC	CASTFWTDEHKSEQFF
TRBJ1-2	-	-	TRBV6-1	TGTGCCAGCAGTGAAGCGGAGGGGCGCTATGGCTACACCTTC	CASSEAEGRYGYTF
TRBJ2-7	TRBD1	-	TRBV4-2	TGTGCCAGCAGCCAAGATCACCCAGGGGGCGACGAGCAGTACTTC	CASSQDHPGGDEQYF
TRBJ2-3	-	once	TRBV11-3	TGTGCCAGCAGCTCCGAAGGGGAAGGTGGAGAACCCACAGATACGCAGTATTTT	CASSSEGEGGEPTDTQYF
TRBJ2-7	-	-	TRBV4-2	TGTGCCAGCAGCCAAGAGAGGGGGGGTGAGCAGTACTTC	CASSQERGGEQYF
TRBJ2-1	TRBD2	-	TRBV5-1	TGCGCCAGCAGTCGGGGGGAAGGACCCTACAATGAGCAGTTCTTC	CASSRGEGPYNEQFF
TRBJ1-1	-	-	TRBV15	TGTGCCACCAGCAGGGCCCTCACAGGGACGAACACTGAAGCTTTCTTT	CATSRALTGTNTEAFF
TRBJ2-3	TRBD2	-	TRBV29-1	TGCAGCGTTGAGAGGGGGACTAGCGGGGGGGTAATGGCGCAGTATTTT	CSVERGTSGGVMAQYF
TRBJ2-1	TRBD1	-	TRBV11-1	TGTGCCAGCAGCCAGCGAGGGGGACAGGGGCATGAGCAGTTCTTC	CASSQRGGQGHEQFF
TRBJ2-7	-	-	TRBV19	TGTGCCAGTAGTGCTAGTAGCCCCTACGAGCAGTACTTC	CASSASSPYEQYF
TRBJ1-2	TRBD1	-	TRBV4-3	TGCGCCAGCAGCCAAGATACGGACAGGGAGTATGGCTACACCTTC	CASSQDTDREYGYTF
TRBJ2-5	TRBD2	-	TRBV14	TGTGCCAGCAGCCAAGTCGAGAGACTAGCGGGAGCCCCCGAGACCCAGTACTTC	CASSQVERLAGAPETQYF
TRBJ2-7	-	-	TRBV6-1	TGTGCCAGCAGTGAAGCGTGGAGCGGGTACGAGCAGTACTTC	CASSEAWSGYEQYF